Listed here are 21 T cell receptor beta chains from one sample, sequenced in a study of blood T cell repertoires in COVID-19. Repertoires were generated with immunoSEQ multiplex PCR, while TCRdb's copy carries only in-frame clones and drops some. The table records about 68,000 clones, approximately 86% of them present only once. Sequencing was performed on peripheral blood. The receptor source for this set is an elderly man with COVID-19, enrolled during active disease.

This chain uses TRBV5-5 with TRBJ1-2; 8 bases map to TRBD1. Germline V lookup: CDR1 SGHKS, CDR2 YYEKEE (reference sequence). Trimming at V came to 3 bases and at J to 7 bases, leaving 8 bases not matched to a gene. The CDR3 loop spans 14 amino acids. The CDR3 DNA sequence: TGTGCCAGCAGCTCACGACAGGGGTTGAGTGGCTACACCTTC. This sequence encodes CASSSRQGLSGYTF.

As DNA, the CDR3 is TGTGCCAGCAGGCAAGGGAGCACCGGGGAGCTGTTTTTT. Residues: CASRQGSTGELFF. This sequence joins TRBV27 and TRBJ2-2; a possible D gene is TRBD2 (5 bases). The CDR3 contains 13 residues. V dropped 6 bases and J dropped 4 bases, with 9 bases sitting between them. Germline CDR1 and CDR2: MNHEY and SMNVEV (reference sequence).

The chain uses TRBV7-3 and TRBJ1-1; tentatively, D is TRBD1 (6 bases). With 8 bases removed from V and 10 bases from J, the gap between germline ends came to 20 bases. The CDR3 loop spans 13 amino acids. CDR1 SGHTA and CDR2 FQGTGA come from the germline V gene. CDR3 nucleotide sequence: TGTGCCAGCGCCGAAATCACAGGGTCTGCAGCTTTCTTT. Translating gives CASAEITGSAAFF.

The V gene is TRBV5-6, the J gene TRBJ1-4, with 8 bases matching TRBD1. The CDR3 is made up of 14 amino acids. J was trimmed by 8 bases and V by 3 bases; bases with no gene match: 6. Per germline, CDR1 SGHDT and CDR2 YYEEEE. CDR3 sequence reads: CASSSQGEGEKLFF. CDR3 coding DNA: TGTGCCAGCAGCTCACAGGGGGAAGGAGAAAAACTGTTTTTT.

The rearrangement links TRBV9 to TRBJ2-5; 8 bases match TRBD2. CDR3 length: 16 residues. CDR1 is SGDLS and CDR2 is YYNGEE in the germline V gene. Losses at the gene ends were 7 bases for V and 5 bases for J; bases not matched to a gene: 16. As DNA, the CDR3 is TGTGCCAGCGGACCAGAGAGAGCGGGGGTATTCGAGACCCAGTACTTC. Its protein is CASGPERAGVFETQYF.

The genes are TRBV7-3 and TRBJ1-1; D gene uncertain. V dropped 5 bases and J dropped 2 bases, with 9 bases sitting between them. The CDR3 has 13 amino acids. In germline, CDR1 is SGHTA, CDR2 FQGTGA. The CDR3, as DNA: TGTGCCAGCAGCGCACAGATCAACACTGAAGCTTTCTTT. It translates to CASSAQINTEAFF.

The V call is TRBV5-5, the J call TRBJ2-2; no definite D call. The CDR3 runs 12 residues. The germline gives CDR1 SGHKS, CDR2 YYEKEE (reference sequence). V lost 2 bases and J lost 5, with 4 bases in between. The DNA of the CDR3 is TGTGCCAGCAGCTTCGTTACCGGGGAGCTGTTTTTT. Its protein is CASSFVTGELFF.

CDR3 residues: CASSEAQRGHGYTF. CDR3 DNA sequence: TGTGCCAGCAGTGAAGCGCAAAGGGGGCATGGCTACACCTTC. V is TRBV2 and J is TRBJ1-2; TRBD1 agrees at 7 bases. The CDR3 length is 14 residues. J was trimmed by 6 bases and V by 0 bases; bases with no gene match: 4. Germline CDR1 SNHLY, CDR2 FYNNEI.

The chain is built from TRBV21-1 and TRBJ1-4; the table gives TRBD1 as D, unverified against the DNA. TRBV21-1 is reported as a pseudogene. CDR3 length: 15 residues. Written as DNA, the CDR3 is TGTGCCAGCAGCAAAGACGGGACAGGGAATGAAAAACTGTTTTTT. Amino acids: CASSKDGTGNEKLFF.

This clone was observed a handful of times. The chain has TRBV2 and TRBJ2-3, with TRBD2 matching over 15 bases. Germline loops: CDR1 SNHLY, CDR2 FYNNEI. Trimming cost V 4 bases and J 2 bases; bases outside gene matches: 13. The CDR3 spans 20 residues. CDR3 DNA: TGTGCCAGCAGTGGGAAAGCGGGACTAGCGGGGGGCAGATACACAGATACGCAGTATTTT. Its translation is CASSGKAGLAGGRYTDTQYF.

The chain joins TRBV5-1 to TRBJ1-1, with 7 bases that match TRBD1. CDR1 and CDR2 from the germline V gene are SGHRS and YFSETQ. J gave up 4 bases and V 0 bases, and 3 bases lay outside the gene matches. The CDR3 runs to 14 residues. The CDR3 DNA reads as TGCGCCAGCAGCTTGGCAGGGACAGCCACTGAAGCTTTCTTT. This encodes CASSLAGTATEAFF.

The gene calls are TRBV5-1 and TRBJ1-1; D is unresolved. Trimming removed 2 bases at V and 2 bases at J, with 4 bases between. This CDR3 is built from 12 residues. Per the germline V gene, CDR1 is SGHRS and CDR2 is YFSETQ. The DNA of the CDR3 is TGCGCCAGCAGCTTCAGTAACACTGAAGCTTTCTTT. Translated: CASSFSNTEAFF. The full variable domain, in which reference TRBV5-1 and TRBJ1-1 provide the parts outside the CDR3, is KAGVTQTPRYLIKTRGQQVTLSCSPISGHRSVSWYQQTPGQGLQFLFEYFSETQRNKGNFPGRFSGRQFSNSRSEMNVSTLELGDSALYLCASSFSNTEAFFGQGTRLTVV.

This clone was detected a few times. This sample also contains other DNA sequences that code for the same CDR3. The chain couples TRBV7-3 to TRBJ2-2; weak D call: TRBD1 (6 bases). Germline CDR1 SGHTA, CDR2 FQGTGA. The CDR3 is 13 amino acids. Trimming pared 5 bases from V and 5 bases from J, leaving 9 bases between. The CDR3 sequence: CASSPQGTGELFF. CDR3 bases: TGTGCCAGCAGCCCACAGGGAACCGGGGAGCTGTTTTTT.

This chain connects TRBV7-2 to TRBJ2-7; 14 nucleotides match TRBD2. The junction had 7 bases not matched to a gene; V was cut back by 5 bases and J by 7 bases. The germline V gene has CDR1 SGHTA and CDR2 FQGNSA. This CDR3 is built from 15 residues. CDR3 coding DNA: TGTGCCAGCAGCCCCACCGGGACTAGCGGGGGAGAGCAGTACTTC. Translation: CASSPTGTSGGEQYF.

The CDR3 loop reads CASTGTTSTQPQHF. Here the CDR3 DNA reads TGTGCCAGCACCGGGACAACCTCCACTCAGCCCCAGCATTTT. J is TRBJ1-5 and V is TRBV2, with a tentative D call TRBD1 (6 bases). This CDR3 has 14 amino acids. V lost 7 bases and J 6 bases, leaving 16 bases between the germline ends. Germline values: CDR1 SNHLY, CDR2 FYNNEI.

V is TRBV4-2 and J is TRBJ1-5; 7 bases are shared with TRBD1. The V and J ends lost 0 bases and 2 bases, in that order; junction bases with no gene match: 10. CDR3 size: 18 residues. Germline-derived CDR1 and CDR2 are LGHNA and YNFKEQ. In DNA form, the CDR3 reads TGTGCCAGCAGCCAAGAAAGTATAGGGGGACAGCGCAATCAGCCCCAGCATTTT. Amino acids: CASSQESIGGQRNQPQHF.

J is TRBJ1-2 and V is TRBV19, with D unresolved. The CDR3 is 13 residues long. Trimming shortened V by 3 bases and J by 5 bases, and 10 bases separated the two germline ends. Germline V gives CDR1 LNHDA, CDR2 SQIVND (reference sequence). Here the CDR3 reads CASSIRPGYGYTF. CDR3 nucleotides: TGTGCCAGTAGTATTCGGCCAGGTTATGGCTACACCTTC.

This clone was counted a few times. This chain joins TRBV6-1 and TRBJ1-5; 7 nucleotides line up with TRBD1. J was trimmed by 7 bases and V by 3 bases; bases with no gene match: 6. The CDR3 loop spans 14 amino acids. Germline lookup yields CDR1 MNHNS and CDR2 SASEGT. The CDR3 DNA reads as TGTGCCAGCAGTGAGAGAGGGGGCGGACAGCCCCAGCATTTT. Its translation is CASSERGGGQPQHF.

This sequence joins TRBV19 and TRBJ1-1; D gene uncertain. V shed 3 bases and J shed 3 bases, with 8 bases lying between them. Germline values: CDR1 LNHDA, CDR2 SQIVND (reference sequence). The CDR3 has 13 amino acids. Here the CDR3 reads CASSIYGHTEAFF. The DNA of the CDR3 is TGTGCCAGTAGTATTTATGGGCACACTGAAGCTTTCTTT. The full variable domain, in which reference TRBV19 and TRBJ1-1 provide the parts outside the CDR3, is DGGITQSPKYLFRKEGQNVTLSCEQNLNHDAMYWYRQDPGQGLRLIYYSQIVNDFQKGDIAEGYSVSREKKESFPLTVTSAQKNPTAFYLCASSIYGHTEAFFGQGTRLTVV.

The chain couples TRBV19 to TRBJ1-1; TRBD1 matches 11 bases. Per germline, CDR1 LNHDA and CDR2 SQIVND (reference sequence). The CDR3 runs to 13 residues. V lost 6 bases and J lost 7; bases outside the gene matches: 4. CDR3 in amino acids: CASSWTGGIEAFF. The CDR3 nucleotides read TGTGCCAGTAGCTGGACAGGGGGCATTGAAGCTTTCTTT.

This clone was seen only once. This chain links TRBV7-9 with TRBJ1-3; maybe TRBD1 (6 bases). The germline V and J ends were trimmed by 3 bases and 3 bases, with 15 bases remaining between them. Germline lookup yields CDR1 SEHNR and CDR2 FQNEAQ (reference sequence). The CDR3 spans 16 residues. DNA for the CDR3: TGTGCCAGCAGCTTCGATACCGGGACACTTGGAAACACCATATATTTT. The encoded protein is CASSFDTGTLGNTIYF.